Presented here are 20 T cell receptor beta chains from one specimen sequenced in a study of blood T cell repertoires in COVID-19. This table comes from immunoSEQ multiplex PCR, and its TCRdb copy is limited to in-frame clones, with some not included. This table holds roughly 200,000 clones, 70% to 80% found once. Source material: peripheral blood. Every receptor here comes from a woman aged 40-49 years with COVID-19, enrolled during active disease.

This clone was counted a single time. The chain is built from TRBV5-1 and TRBJ2-7; no firm D call. CDR3 size: 16 residues. Germline V gene sequence: CDR1 SGHRS, CDR2 YFSETQ. V shed 0 bases and J shed 0 bases, with 13 bases lying between them. The CDR3 reads CASSLAAELSSYEQYF. In DNA form, the CDR3 reads TGCGCCAGCAGCTTGGCCGCGGAGCTGAGCTCCTACGAGCAGTACTTC. Drawing the rest from reference TRBV5-1 and TRBJ2-7, the complete variable domain is KAGVTQTPRYLIKTRGQQVTLSCSPISGHRSVSWYQQTPGQGLQFLFEYFSETQRNKGNFPGRFSGRQFSNSRSEMNVSTLELGDSALYLCASSLAAELSSYEQYFGPGTRLTVT.

The chain joins TRBV2 to TRBJ1-4; maybe TRBD1 (5 bases). V was cut by 8 bases and J by 7 bases, with 20 bases left in between. The CDR3 is 15 amino acids. Germline V CDR1 and CDR2: SNHLY, FYNNEI. The CDR3 DNA is TGTGCCAGCTCATCCTTCGGGGTGGGGGGTGAAAAACTGTTTTTT. It is translated as CASSSFGVGGEKLFF.

The chain has TRBV30 and TRBJ1-2; 8 bases match TRBD1. This CDR3 has 13 residues. J gave up 8 bases and V 0 bases, and 5 bases lay outside the gene matches. In germline, CDR1 is GTSNPN, CDR2 SVGIG (reference sequence). CDR3 amino acids: CAWSVTGARGYTF. The CDR3 DNA follows: TGTGCCTGGAGTGTGACAGGGGCGAGGGGCTACACCTTC.

This sequence joins TRBV27 and TRBJ1-1; possibly TRBD1 for D (5 bases). Trimming pared 6 bases from V and 4 bases from J, leaving 15 bases between. The CDR3 runs 14 residues. Germline V gives CDR1 MNHEY, CDR2 SMNVEV (reference sequence). The CDR3 region has the DNA TGTGCCAGCAGCCGTCCAGGGTCGATCACTGAAGCTTTCTTT. Protein product: CASSRPGSITEAFF.

The chain has TRBV3-1 (or the pseudogene TRBV3-2) and TRBJ1-1, with 7 bases fitting TRBD1. V shed 5 bases and J 5 bases; nucleotides not matched to a gene: 8. CDR3 size: 14 residues. Germline values: CDR1 LGHDT, CDR2 YNNKEL (reference sequence). The DNA of the CDR3 is TGTGCCAGCAGCTCCCGGGACAGTAGGACTGAAGCTTTCTTT. It is translated as CASSSRDSRTEAFF.

The V call is TRBV6-5, the J call TRBJ1-2; 8 bases fit TRBD1. With 6 bases clipped from V and 7 bases from J, the junction kept 13 bases outside the gene matches. CDR3 size: 15 residues. Per germline, CDR1 MNHEY and CDR2 SVGAGI. In DNA form, the CDR3 reads TGTGCCAGCAGCCCAGGGGGCTACCTTAACCGTGGCTACACCTTC. Translated, it gives CASSPGGYLNRGYTF.

The chain carries TRBV6-5 and TRBJ2-7; 8 bases are a match to TRBD2. The CDR3 contains 15 residues. Germline trimming cut 6 bases from V and 3 bases from J; bases unmatched to any gene: 10. CDR1 is MNHEY and CDR2 is SVGAGI in the germline V gene. The CDR3 region is CASSSGGGHLYEQYF. The CDR3 nucleotides read TGTGCCAGCAGCTCCGGGGGGGGACATCTCTACGAGCAGTACTTC.

The chain carries TRBV27 and TRBJ2-7; the match to TRBD1 covers 10 bases. The CDR3 contains 15 residues. Germline V CDR1 and CDR2: MNHEY, SMNVEV (reference sequence). With 5 bases clipped from V and 4 bases from J, the junction kept 8 bases outside the gene matches. This CDR3 is CASSVPGQGRYEQYF. In DNA, the CDR3 is TGTGCCAGCAGTGTGCCGGGACAGGGGAGGTACGAGCAGTACTTC.

This clone was seen more than once but under ten times. The genes are TRBV4-1 and TRBJ2-7; D not certain. Germline values: CDR1 MGHRA, CDR2 YSYEKL. CDR3 size: 13 residues. Trimming stripped 4 bases from V and 0 bases from J, with 7 bases between. CDR3 sequence (DNA): TGCGCCAGCAGCCGTCCCTACTCCTACGAGCAGTACTTC. Translating it yields CASSRPYSYEQYF.

The rearrangement uses TRBV2 and TRBJ1-2; D possibly corresponds to TRBD1 (6 bases). The V and J ends lost 3 bases and 7 bases respectively, with 27 bases between them. The germline gives CDR1 SNHLY, CDR2 FYNNEI. The CDR3 totals 18 residues. In DNA, the CDR3 is TGTGCCAGCAGTGAGGTGGGATGGACAGACTTTAATATAAGTGGCTACACCTTC. Translated: CASSEVGWTDFNISGYTF.

On this clone itself: Other DNA sequences in this sample translate to the same CDR3. The chain carries TRBV7-3 and TRBJ1-1; 9 bases agree with TRBD1. This CDR3 is 14 amino acids long. V dropped 4 bases and J dropped 5; count of bases not matched to a gene: 5. Per the germline V gene, CDR1 is SGHTA and CDR2 is FQGTGA. CDR3 DNA: TGTGCCAGCAGCTCAGGGACAGGGTTGACTGAAGCTTTCTTT. Translation: CASSSGTGLTEAFF.

This chain joins TRBV6-2 or TRBV6-3 and TRBJ1-1; D is ambiguous. CDR3 size: 12 residues. V was pared by 5 bases and J by 3 bases, with 7 bases between. Looked up from germline, CDR1 is MNHEY and CDR2 is SVGEGT. CDR3 coding DNA: TGTGCCAGCAGTCGCCGGGACACTGAAGCTTTCTTT. Protein sequence: CASSRRDTEAFF.

This clone was detected once. J is TRBJ2-1 and V is TRBV5-1, with 10 nucleotides matching TRBD2. The germline V gene encodes CDR1 SGHRS and CDR2 YFSETQ. V shed 1 base, J shed 4 bases, and the junction held 2 bases outside the gene matches. The CDR3 spans 15 residues. The CDR3 loop is CASSLRTSGYNEQFF. CDR3 bases: TGCGCCAGCAGCTTGCGGACTAGCGGTTACAATGAGCAGTTCTTC.

This chain uses TRBV14 with TRBJ2-2, with TRBD2 identical over 10 bases. Germline V gene data show CDR1 as SGHDN and CDR2 as FVKESK. This CDR3 is built from 16 residues. Losses at the gene ends were 2 bases for V and 1 base for J; bases not matched to a gene: 1. As DNA, the CDR3 is TGTGCCAGCAGCCAAAGACTAGCGGGGAACACCGGGGAGCTGTTTTTT. Protein: CASSQRLAGNTGELFF.

The genes are TRBV14 and TRBJ1-3, with 8 nucleotides matching TRBD1. Trimming at V came to 1 base and at J to 5 bases, leaving 4 bases not matched to a gene. Germline V gene data show CDR1 as SGHDN and CDR2 as FVKESK. The CDR3 spans 15 residues. The CDR3 nucleotides read TGTGCCAGCAGCCAAGCGACAGGGGAGCGAAACACCATATATTTT. This encodes CASSQATGERNTIYF.

The chain joins TRBV30 to TRBJ1-2, with TRBD1 as a possible D gene (5 bases). The CDR3 consists of 16 residues. In germline, CDR1 is GTSNPN, CDR2 SVGIG (reference sequence). Between the trimmed V and J ends, which lost 1 base and 1 base, there was a span of 16 bases. CDR3 sequence reads: CAWSASQGRGNYGYTF. CDR3 nucleotide sequence: TGTGCCTGGAGTGCCTCTCAGGGTAGGGGTAACTATGGCTACACCTTC.

V is TRBV18 and J is TRBJ2-1, with D possibly being TRBD1 (6 bases). The CDR3 length is 23 residues. Between the trimmed V and J ends, which lost 2 bases and 5 bases, there was a span of 37 bases. Per germline, CDR1 KGHSH and CDR2 LQKENI. CDR3 in amino acids: CASSPKAQPGTILLHFGNNEQFF. CDR3 sequence (DNA): TGTGCCAGCTCACCAAAGGCCCAGCCCGGGACAATCCTTCTTCACTTCGGTAACAATGAGCAGTTCTTC.

The chain joins TRBV27 to TRBJ2-6, with 12 bases identical to TRBD2. Germline V lookup: CDR1 MNHEY, CDR2 SMNVEV (reference sequence). The V segment lost 4 bases and the J segment 3 bases; nucleotides outside the gene matches: 10. The CDR3 length is 19 residues. The CDR3 loop is CASSSPGLAGPGGANVLTF. The CDR3 nucleotides are TGTGCCAGCAGTTCTCCGGGACTAGCGGGCCCTGGTGGGGCCAACGTCCTGACTTTC. The whole variable domain, remainder taken from reference TRBV27 and TRBJ2-6, is EAQVTQNPRYLITVTGKKLTVTCSQNMNHEYMSWYRQDPGLGLRQIYYSMNVEVTDKGDVPEGYKVSRKEKRNFPLILESPSPNQTSLYFCASSSPGLAGPGGANVLTFGAGSRLTVL.

V gene TRBV5-6 combines with J gene TRBJ2-1, with TRBD2 identical over 12 bases. The CDR3 totals 18 residues. Germline V gene data show CDR1 as SGHDT and CDR2 as YYEEEE. Trimming removed 0 bases from V and 1 base from J; junction bases left unmatched: 5. The CDR3: CASSLVLAGGPSYNEQFF. DNA for the CDR3: TGTGCCAGCAGCTTGGTACTAGCGGGAGGCCCTTCCTACAATGAGCAGTTCTTC.

This sequence joins TRBV3-1 (or the pseudogene TRBV3-2) and TRBJ2-7; D is perhaps TRBD1 (7 bases). Germline lookup yields CDR1 LGHDT and CDR2 YNNKEL (reference sequence). This CDR3 region has 14 residues. Trimming cost V 0 bases and J 4 bases, with 10 bases left between them. CDR3 region: CASSQDRGAYEQYF. In nucleotides, the CDR3 is TGTGCCAGCAGCCAAGACAGGGGGGCTTACGAGCAGTACTTC.